The 24 T cell receptor beta chains given below trace back to one sample, sequenced in a study of blood T cell repertoires in COVID-19. The protocol was immunoSEQ multiplex PCR, while the TCRdb copy is restricted to in-frame clones and leaves out a portion. The sample records 80,000 to 100,000 clones, roughly 80% being singletons. Sequenced sample: peripheral blood. Every receptor here comes from a man aged 60 to 75 with acute or convalescent COVID-19.

This sequence joins TRBV7-6 and TRBJ2-1; 8 bases agree with TRBD1. V shed 3 bases, J shed 4 bases, and the junction held 8 bases outside the gene matches. The CDR3 extends over 16 amino acids. Germline V lookup: CDR1 SGHVS, CDR2 FNYEAQ. CDR3 sequence: CASSLADRGNYNEQFF. CDR3 coding DNA: TGTGCCAGCAGCTTGGCTGACAGGGGCAATTACAATGAGCAGTTCTTC.

The chain couples TRBV21-1 to TRBJ1-1. TRBV21-1 is a known pseudogene. This CDR3 is 16 amino acids long. CDR3 amino acids: CASSKGRGGADTEAFF. CDR3 sequence (DNA): TGTGCCAGCAGCAAAGGCCGCGGGGGGGCGGACACTGAAGCTTTCTTT.

On this clone: The limits of the CDR3 on the DNA are not certain, so only TCRdb's listed CDR3 is given. The rearrangement joins TRBV12-3 or TRBV12-4 to TRBJ1-1; TRBD1 is the table's D call, not checked against the DNA. The CDR3 totals 12 residues, both ends included. The CDR3 loop reads CASTIFGQGSFF.

The V gene is TRBV6-5, the J gene TRBJ1-6; D is possibly TRBD1 (5 bases). The CDR3 runs 14 residues. V shed 10 bases and J shed 8 bases, with 18 bases lying between them. CDR1 is MNHEY, CDR2 SVGAGI, per germline. CDR3 DNA: TGTGCCACCTGGTCAGGGTCAGATCATTCACCCCTCCACTTT. The encoded protein is CATWSGSDHSPLHF.

The chain has TRBV7-9 and TRBJ2-7; tentatively, D is TRBD2 (5 bases). Germline V lookup: CDR1 SEHNR, CDR2 FQNEAQ (reference sequence). The ends were cut back, 5 bases at V and 8 bases at J, with 16 bases in the middle. The CDR3 has 13 amino acids. In DNA form, the CDR3 reads TGTGCCAGCAGCCCGCCGCGGGCCTATCAGCAGTACTTC. Amino acid sequence: CASSPPRAYQQYF.

V and J are TRBV24-1 and TRBJ2-2, with D tentatively TRBD1 (5 bases). In germline, CDR1 is KGHDR, CDR2 SFDVKD. The CDR3 contains 18 residues. V was clipped by 4 bases and J by 2 bases, with 19 bases between them. The CDR3 sequence is CATSDFGHPSENTGELFF. The CDR3 coding sequence is TGTGCCACCAGTGACTTCGGACACCCCTCCGAAAACACCGGGGAGCTGTTTTTT.

The DNA of the CDR3 is TGTGCCAGCAGCCCAGGGCCGGTTTACGAGCAGTACTTC. Amino acids: CASSPGPVYEQYF. The chain is built from TRBV6-5 and TRBJ2-7, with a tentative D call TRBD1 (5 bases). The CDR3 consists of 13 residues. The V end was cut by 6 bases, the J end by 4 bases, with 13 bases between. Germline V CDR1 and CDR2: MNHEY, SVGAGI.

This clone has a single count. The chain uses TRBV4-1 and TRBJ2-7; 13 nucleotides align to TRBD2. Looked up from germline, CDR1 is MGHRA and CDR2 is YSYEKL. Trimming removed 5 bases from V and 0 bases from J; junction bases left unmatched: 1. There are 15 residues in the CDR3. CDR3 in amino acids: CASSWTSGSSYEQYF. The CDR3 DNA reads as TGCGCCAGCAGCTGGACTAGCGGGAGCTCCTACGAGCAGTACTTC.

This chain uses TRBV11-2 with TRBJ2-3, with 12 nucleotides matching TRBD2. The CDR3 is 15 amino acids. V gave up 5 bases and J gave up 4 bases; unmatched junction bases: 4. Germline values: CDR1 SGHAT, CDR2 FQNNGV. Here the CDR3 DNA reads TGTGCCAGCAGCGCCCGACTAGCGGGAGCAGATACGCAGTATTTT. Translated: CASSARLAGADTQYF.

The chain uses TRBV19 and TRBJ1-5; 7 nucleotides match TRBD1. CDR1 is LNHDA, CDR2 SQIVND, per germline (reference sequence). Losses at the gene ends were 5 bases for V and 4 bases for J; bases not matched to a gene: 20. This CDR3 is 19 amino acids long. This chain's CDR3 is CASSYPLGQGERLNQPQHF. CDR3 nucleotide sequence: TGTGCCAGTAGTTATCCCCTTGGTCAGGGGGAACGCCTAAATCAGCCCCAGCATTTT.

J is TRBJ2-3 and V is TRBV5-1, with 12 bases fitting TRBD2. CDR3 length: 17 amino acids. J was trimmed by 4 bases and V by 4 bases; bases with no gene match: 10. CDR1 is SGHRS, CDR2 YFSETQ, per germline. The CDR3 protein is CASSPPHLAGGSDTQYF. The CDR3 coding sequence is TGCGCCAGCAGCCCCCCCCACCTAGCGGGAGGGTCAGATACGCAGTATTTT.

The chain carries TRBV28 and TRBJ1-1, with 9 bases lining up with TRBD1. CDR3 length: 16 residues. Germline CDR1 reads MDHEN; CDR2 reads SYDVKM. V trimming: 2 bases; J trimming: 6 bases; junction bases outside the gene matches: 10. The CDR3 loop is CASSLMGGTGNPEAFF. The CDR3 DNA reads as TGTGCCAGCAGTTTAATGGGCGGGACAGGGAATCCTGAAGCTTTCTTT.

The genes are TRBV19 and TRBJ1-5; D is unresolved. Between the trimmed V and J ends, which lost 2 bases and 2 bases, there was a span of 7 bases. Germline V gene sequence: CDR1 LNHDA, CDR2 SQIVND (reference sequence). This CDR3 has 14 amino acids. CDR3 bases: TGTGCCAGTAGTATACGGCAGGGCAATCAGCCCCAGCATTTT. Its translation is CASSIRQGNQPQHF.

The table lists this clone with a few counts. V usage is TRBV9 and J usage is TRBJ2-7; D gene unclear. The V gene lost 4 bases and the J gene lost 1 base, with 15 bases spanning the gap. The CDR3 consists of 15 residues. CDR1 and CDR2 from the germline V gene are SGDLS and YYNGEE. The CDR3 protein is CASSYSVAGSYEQYF. In nucleotides, the CDR3 is TGTGCCAGCAGCTACTCCGTCGCCGGGTCCTACGAGCAGTACTTC.

This clone was seen a few times. The rearrangement links TRBV28 to TRBJ2-2; no firm D call. Germline V lookup: CDR1 MDHEN, CDR2 SYDVKM. V was trimmed by 6 bases and J by 7 bases, leaving 18 bases between them. The CDR3 totals 15 residues. CDR3 coding DNA: TGTGCCAGCAGGTCGCCTAAGCAGGTGAACGGGGAGCTGTTTTTT. It codes for CASRSPKQVNGELFF.

V is TRBV7-2 and J is TRBJ2-7; 9 bases align to TRBD2. CDR1 SGHTA and CDR2 FQGNSA come from the germline V gene. With V trimmed by 6 bases and J by 7 bases, 13 bases remained unmatched. CDR3 length equals 15 residues. CDR3 sequence (DNA): TGTGCCAGCAGTTTTAGCGGGGGACCCTTCGGGGAGCAGTACTTC. This codes for CASSFSGGPFGEQYF.

This sequence joins TRBV6-5 and TRBJ2-1; TRBD1 might be the D (5 bases). CDR3 length: 16 residues. The germline V gene encodes CDR1 MNHEY and CDR2 SVGAGI. Trimming took off 0 bases at V and 3 bases at J, with 12 bases between the two ends. CDR3 nucleotides: TGTGCCAGCAGTTACTCGCCCCGGACAAACTACAATGAGCAGTTCTTC. This sequence encodes CASSYSPRTNYNEQFF.

The DNA for the CDR3 is TGCGCCAGCAGTCCAGGGACTAACACCGGGGAGCTGTTTTTT. This codes for CASSPGTNTGELFF. V usage is TRBV5-1 and J usage is TRBJ2-2, with a tentative D call TRBD2 (6 bases). CDR3 size: 14 residues. V was cut by 5 bases and J by 2 bases, with 10 bases left in between. Per germline, CDR1 SGHRS and CDR2 YFSETQ.

This chain links TRBV4-3 with TRBJ2-4; TRBD2 agrees at 8 bases. Germline V gene sequence: CDR1 LGHNA, CDR2 YSLEER. This CDR3 has 15 amino acids. V lost 2 bases, J lost 0 bases, and 0 bases stayed unmatched. This CDR3 is CASSQLAGAKNIQYF. The CDR3 region has the DNA TGCGCCAGCAGCCAACTAGCGGGAGCCAAAAACATTCAGTACTTC.

This clone has just one count. Here the CDR3 reads CASSPPGLAGAHEQFF. The CDR3 DNA reads as TGTGCCAGCAGCCCCCCGGGACTAGCGGGAGCCCATGAGCAGTTCTTC. The V and J genes are TRBV9 and TRBJ2-1; TRBD2 agrees at 14 bases. The CDR3 contains 16 residues. Unmatched junction bases numbered 8, after V lost 4 bases and J lost 8 bases. CDR1 and CDR2 from the germline V gene are SGDLS and YYNGEE.

This clone is a singleton in its sample. The chain joins TRBV5-8 to TRBJ1-4, with TRBD1 identical over 8 bases. Per the germline V gene, CDR1 is SGHTS and CDR2 is YDEGEE. Losses at the gene ends were 4 bases for V and 6 bases for J; bases not matched to a gene: 11. The CDR3 spans 16 residues. In DNA, the CDR3 is TGTGCCAGCAGCCGATACGGGGCAGGGGGCTATGAAAAACTGTTTTTT. Amino acids: CASSRYGAGGYEKLFF.

This clone turned up a few times. The J gene is TRBJ1-1, the V gene TRBV5-1; no clear D. The V gene lost 4 bases and the J gene lost 1 base, with 14 bases spanning the gap. This CDR3 is built from 15 residues. CDR1 and CDR2 (germline): SGHRS, YFSETQ. The CDR3, as DNA: TGCGCCAGCAGCCCCAACCAGGTGGGGAACACTGAAGCTTTCTTT. It specifies CASSPNQVGNTEAFF.

CDR3 amino acids: CASSVRSGYTF. The CDR3 DNA is TGTGCCAGCAGCGTCAGAAGTGGCTACACCTTC. V usage is TRBV7-2 and J usage is TRBJ1-2; D gene uncertain. Germline V gene lookup returns CDR1 SGHTA and CDR2 FQGNSA. Trimming took 5 bases from V and 7 from J, leaving 8 bases between them. The CDR3 is made up of 11 amino acids.

The chain couples TRBV6-4 to TRBJ2-2; possible D gene TRBD1, 5 bases. The CDR3 contains 17 residues. Germline CDR1 and CDR2: MRHNA and SNTAGT. Trimming pared 5 bases from V and 0 bases from J, leaving 16 bases between. This chain's CDR3 is CASSTPDSLSNTGELFF. The CDR3 nucleotides read TGTGCCAGCAGTACACCCGACAGTCTCTCGAACACCGGGGAGCTGTTTTTT.